This T cell receptor beta chain was found in a study of blood T cells in healthy people across ages. Broader study findings: Diversity was higher, and naive CD4+ cells more numerous, in long-lived donors than in aged donors. Strong correlation was found linking TCR beta diversity to naive T cell percentage.

For the second PCR, which ran for roughly 7 to 11 cycles, a sample-barcoded 5' primer and a J-beta primer mix were used. Each of the cDNA molecules was tagged by a template-switch adaptor with 12 random nucleotides. MiXCR, run by TCRdb on the 5' RACE reads, gives a single entry per CDR3 protein. The profile shows roughly 2 million distinct CDR3 sequences, roughly 50% of them singletons. The CDR3 is 15 residues long. Germline V CDR1 and CDR2: MNHEY, SMNVEV (reference sequence). Trimming pared 7 bases from V and 4 bases from J, leaving 19 bases between. In regard to this clonotype: Its antigen is currently unknown.

Samples each had at least 6 micrograms of total RNA extracted. The clonotype was recovered from a woman in her thirties or forties in good health. The chain is built from TRBV27 and TRBJ2-5; perhaps TRBD2 as D (6 bases). Sequenced: blood. The CDR3 protein is CASTPGRGYRETQYF. The CDR3 nucleotides are TGTGCCAGCACCCCTGGTCGGGGGTATCGAGAGACCCAGTACTTC.